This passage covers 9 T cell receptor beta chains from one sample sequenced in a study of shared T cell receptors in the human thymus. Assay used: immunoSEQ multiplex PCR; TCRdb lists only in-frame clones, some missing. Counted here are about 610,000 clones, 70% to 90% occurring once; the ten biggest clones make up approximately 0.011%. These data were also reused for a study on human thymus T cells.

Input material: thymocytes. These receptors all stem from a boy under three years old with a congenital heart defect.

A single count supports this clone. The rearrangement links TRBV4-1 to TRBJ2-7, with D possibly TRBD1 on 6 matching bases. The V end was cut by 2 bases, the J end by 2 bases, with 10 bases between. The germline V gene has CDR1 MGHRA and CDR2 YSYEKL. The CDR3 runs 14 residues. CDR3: CASSQRGQTYEQYF. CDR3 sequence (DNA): TGCGCCAGCAGCCAACGAGGACAGACCTACGAGCAGTACTTC.

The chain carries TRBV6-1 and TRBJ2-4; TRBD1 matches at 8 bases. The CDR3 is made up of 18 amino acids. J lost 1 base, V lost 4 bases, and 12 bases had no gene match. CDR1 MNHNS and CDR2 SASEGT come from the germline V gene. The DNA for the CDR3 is TGTGCCAGCAGTGGAGGACAGGGCAAGTTTACGGCCAAAAACATTCAGTACTTC. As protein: CASSGGQGKFTAKNIQYF.

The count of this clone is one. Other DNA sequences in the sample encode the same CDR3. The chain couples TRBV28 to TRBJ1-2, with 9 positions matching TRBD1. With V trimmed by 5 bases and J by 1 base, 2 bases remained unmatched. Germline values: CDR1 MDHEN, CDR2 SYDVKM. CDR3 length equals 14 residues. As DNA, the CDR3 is TGTGCCAGCAGTCCGACAGGGGGTAACTATGGCTACACCTTC. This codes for CASSPTGGNYGYTF.

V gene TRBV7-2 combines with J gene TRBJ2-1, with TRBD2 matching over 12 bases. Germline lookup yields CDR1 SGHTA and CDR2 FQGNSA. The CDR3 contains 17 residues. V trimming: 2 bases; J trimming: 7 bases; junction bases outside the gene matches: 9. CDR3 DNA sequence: TGTGCCAGCAGCTTATGGCTAGCGGGAGGGCCGGGGAATGAGCAGTTCTTC. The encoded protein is CASSLWLAGGPGNEQFF.

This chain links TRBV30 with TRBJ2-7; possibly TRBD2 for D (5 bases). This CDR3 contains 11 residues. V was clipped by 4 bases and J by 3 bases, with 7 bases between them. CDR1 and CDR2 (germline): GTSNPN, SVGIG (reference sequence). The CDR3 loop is CAWIRGYEQYF. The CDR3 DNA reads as TGTGCCTGGATCCGGGGCTACGAGCAGTACTTC.

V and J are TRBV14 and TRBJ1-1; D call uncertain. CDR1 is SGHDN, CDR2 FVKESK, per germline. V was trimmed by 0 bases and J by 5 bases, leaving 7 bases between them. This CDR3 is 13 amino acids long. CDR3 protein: CASSQDLDTEAFF. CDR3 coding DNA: TGTGCCAGCAGCCAAGATTTAGATACTGAAGCTTTCTTT.

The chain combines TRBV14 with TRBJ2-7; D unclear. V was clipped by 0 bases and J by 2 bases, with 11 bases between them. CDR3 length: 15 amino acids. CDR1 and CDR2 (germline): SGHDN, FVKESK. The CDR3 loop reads CASSQEGAHAYEQYF. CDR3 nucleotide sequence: TGTGCCAGCAGCCAAGAAGGAGCGCACGCCTACGAGCAGTACTTC.

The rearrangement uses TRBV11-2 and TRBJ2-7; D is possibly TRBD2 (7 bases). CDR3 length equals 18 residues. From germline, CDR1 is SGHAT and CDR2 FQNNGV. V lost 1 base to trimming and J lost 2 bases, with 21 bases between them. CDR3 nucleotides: TGTGCCAGCAGCTTAGGAGTCTTAGTCATCGGGGGGCCCTACGAGCAGTACTTC. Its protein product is CASSLGVLVIGGPYEQYF.

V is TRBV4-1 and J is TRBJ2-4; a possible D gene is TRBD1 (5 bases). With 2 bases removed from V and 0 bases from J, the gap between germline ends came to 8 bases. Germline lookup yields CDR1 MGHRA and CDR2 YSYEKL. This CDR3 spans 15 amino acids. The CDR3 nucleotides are TGCGCCAGCAGCCAACGGACAATAGCCAAAAACATTCAGTACTTC. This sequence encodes CASSQRTIAKNIQYF.